These 6 T cell receptor beta chains came from one sample sequenced in a study of cytomegalovirus exposure and HLA in healthy donors. A multiplex PCR was run with 60 Vbeta primers and 13 Jbeta primers. This table comes from immunoSEQ multiplex PCR, and its TCRdb copy is limited to in-frame clones, with some not included. The profile shows roughly 84,000 clones, 63% of them singletons. Sequenced sample: PBMCs. All receptors come from a middle-aged woman in good health and CMV-seropositive.

The rearrangement uses TRBV6-5 and TRBJ2-3; no firm D call. The CDR3 totals 14 residues. CDR1 and CDR2 from the germline V gene are MNHEY and SVGAGI. Between the trimmed V and J ends, which lost 5 bases and 1 base, there was a span of 10 bases. The CDR3 region is CASSHSPGTDTQYF. The CDR3 coding sequence is TGTGCCAGCAGTCATTCCCCGGGCACAGATACGCAGTATTTT.

V and J are TRBV7-2 and TRBJ2-1, with TRBD2 matching 7 bases. This CDR3 has 13 amino acids. The V and J ends lost 3 bases and 7 bases, in that order; junction bases with no gene match: 3. The germline V gene has CDR1 SGHTA and CDR2 FQGNSA. The CDR3 reads CASSFAGDNEQFF. The CDR3, as DNA: TGTGCCAGCAGCTTCGCGGGGGATAATGAGCAGTTCTTC.

The rearrangement links TRBV4-3 to TRBJ2-3; TRBD2 matches 8 bases. V trimming: 0 bases; J trimming: 1 base; junction bases outside the gene matches: 6. Per the germline V gene, CDR1 is LGHNA and CDR2 is YSLEER. The CDR3 extends over 17 amino acids. Written as DNA, the CDR3 is TGCGCCAGCAGCCAAGATTTTCGGGAGGGGGGCACAGATACGCAGTATTTT. Translation: CASSQDFREGGTDTQYF.

This clone has a single count. The V call is TRBV5-6, the J call TRBJ1-2, with 8 bases aligning to TRBD1. After removal of 4 bases from V and 3 bases from J, the junction contained 5 bases not matched to a gene. Germline lookup yields CDR1 SGHDT and CDR2 YYEEEE. The CDR3 sequence is 14 residues long. The CDR3: CASSPGTGYYGYTF. CDR3 nucleotide sequence: TGTGCCAGCAGCCCCGGGACAGGATACTATGGCTACACCTTC.

The chain employs TRBV19 and TRBJ2-1; the match to TRBD1 covers 8 bases. Germline CDR1 LNHDA, CDR2 SQIVND (reference sequence). Trimming removed 4 bases from V and 9 bases from J; junction bases left unmatched: 17. The CDR3 extends over 17 amino acids. DNA of the CDR3: TGTGCCAGTAGTACATCCTGGAGTGGTGGAACAGGGGGTGAGCAGTTCTTC. Encoded protein: CASSTSWSGGTGGEQFF.

This clone has a handful of counts. V usage is TRBV18 and J usage is TRBJ2-6; the match to TRBD2 covers 11 bases. CDR3 length equals 19 residues. The junction had 7 bases not matched to a gene; V was cut back by 3 bases and J by 0 bases. CDR1 is KGHSH and CDR2 is LQKENI in the germline V gene. In nucleotides, the CDR3 is TGTGCCAGCTCACCCCTCGGGACTAGCGGCAGCTCTGGGGCCAACGTCCTGACTTTC. Protein product: CASSPLGTSGSSGANVLTF.